The 32 T cell receptor beta chains below all came from one sample that was sequenced in a study of T cell responses to AZD1222 COVID-19 vaccine (dated by TCRdb to the early 2020s). The sample's time point label, decoded: baseline before first vaccination. The receptor library was made with the immunoSEQ multiplex PCR assay. TCRdb retrieved this table from immuneACCESS and kept in-frame rearrangements only. Not all clones are present; in checked studies, unresolved V genes account for under half, and no reason is known for the remainder. The sample contains over 100,000 clones, about 93% of them found a single time. The top ten constitute roughly 6.6% of the sample. The sequenced sample was peripheral blood, obtained on day 0 of AZD1222 vaccination. These receptors all stem from an adult in good health.

The chain employs TRBV21-1 and TRBJ1-2; no DNA check was done on the table's D call, TRBD1. TRBV21-1 is given as a pseudogene. CDR3 length: 12 residues. CDR3 nucleotides: TGTGCCAGCAGCAAGGGACAGTATGGCTACACCTTC. It encodes CASSKGQYGYTF.

The V gene is TRBV7-9, the J gene TRBJ2-3; the D gene is possibly TRBD1 (5 bases). This CDR3 spans 14 amino acids. The germline V gene has CDR1 SEHNR and CDR2 FQNEAQ (reference sequence). Between the trimmed V and J ends, which lost 7 bases and 2 bases, there was a span of 13 bases. Here the CDR3 reads CASIAGFNTDTQYF. Here the CDR3 DNA reads TGTGCCAGCATCGCAGGGTTCAACACAGATACGCAGTATTTT.

V usage is TRBV18 and J usage is TRBJ1-1; 7 bases are a match to TRBD1. This CDR3 comprises 15 residues. V lost 6 bases to trimming and J lost 5 bases; unmatched junction nucleotides: 12. Germline V gene data show CDR1 as KGHSH and CDR2 as LQKENI. The CDR3 loop reads CASSWDSPVGTEAFF. Here the CDR3 DNA reads TGTGCCAGCTCCTGGGACAGTCCCGTTGGGACTGAAGCTTTCTTT.

V and J are TRBV24-1 and TRBJ2-2, with D tentatively TRBD1 (6 bases). The length of the CDR3 is 15 residues. Trimming took off 5 bases at V and 1 base at J, with 10 bases between the two ends. Germline V gene lookup returns CDR1 KGHDR and CDR2 SFDVKD. The CDR3 DNA reads TGTGCCACCAGTGCTATGGGACAGAACACCGGGGAGCTGTTTTTT. Residues: CATSAMGQNTGELFF.

The chain joins TRBV7-2 to TRBJ2-7; D might be TRBD2 (7 bases). Trimming took off 5 bases at V and 1 base at J, with 15 bases between the two ends. The CDR3 extends over 15 amino acids. Germline CDR1 reads SGHTA; CDR2 reads FQGNSA. CDR3 amino acids: CASSRGGDPSYEQYF. CDR3 DNA: TGTGCCAGCAGCAGGGGGGGGGACCCATCCTACGAGCAGTACTTC.

V is TRBV3-1 (or the pseudogene TRBV3-2) and J is TRBJ1-2; 10 nucleotides match TRBD1. Germline V lookup: CDR1 LGHDT, CDR2 YNNKEL (reference sequence). The V and J ends lost 6 bases and 7 bases, in that order; junction bases with no gene match: 11. The CDR3 spans 15 residues. CDR3 region: CASSHLDRGVGGYTF. In DNA, the CDR3 is TGTGCCAGCAGTCACCTGGACAGGGGGGTCGGTGGCTACACCTTC.

V gene TRBV12-3 or TRBV12-4 combines with J gene TRBJ1-2; no firm D call. With 5 bases removed from V and 9 bases from J, the gap between germline ends came to 16 bases. The CDR3 has 13 residues. The CDR3 DNA follows: TGTGCCAGCAGTATCCGACTCTCTGAGCGCTACACCTTC. Translating it yields CASSIRLSERYTF.

The J gene is TRBJ1-4, the V gene TRBV7-2; 9 bases match TRBD1. Unmatched junction bases numbered 8, after V lost 5 bases and J lost 4 bases. CDR3 length equals 16 residues. Germline CDR1 reads SGHTA; CDR2 reads FQGNSA. The DNA of the CDR3 is TGTGCCAGCAGCCTAGGGACAGGGAGTTTTAATGAAAAACTGTTTTTT. This gives the protein CASSLGTGSFNEKLFF. The whole variable domain, filled in from reference TRBV7-2 and TRBJ1-4, reads GAGVSQSPSNKVTEKGKDVELRCDPISGHTALYWYRQSLGQGLEFLIYFQGNSAPDKSGLPSDRFSAERTGGSVSTLTIQRTQQEDSAVYLCASSLGTGSFNEKLFFGSGTQLSVL.

The chain is built from TRBV5-6 and TRBJ2-5, with D possibly called TRBD1 or TRBD2 (5 bases each). V was cut by 4 bases and J by 1 base, with 14 bases left in between. Per the germline V gene, CDR1 is SGHDT and CDR2 is YYEEEE. The CDR3 extends over 15 amino acids. As DNA, the CDR3 is TGTGCCAGCAGCCCCCCCGGGACGGCCCAAGAGACCCAGTACTTC. It yields the protein CASSPPGTAQETQYF.

The chain links TRBV14 to TRBJ1-1; D call uncertain. The CDR3 totals 14 residues. Germline-derived CDR1 and CDR2 are SGHDN and FVKESK. With 2 bases removed from V and 1 base from J, the gap between germline ends came to 8 bases. DNA of the CDR3: TGTGCCAGCAGCCAAAGAACGTCGAACACTGAAGCTTTCTTT. This sequence encodes CASSQRTSNTEAFF.

The CDR3 loop is CASSQGTSPAYEQYF. The CDR3 nucleotides are TGTGCCAGCAGCCAAGGGACTAGCCCTGCCTACGAGCAGTACTTC. The chain couples TRBV3-1 (or the pseudogene TRBV3-2) to TRBJ2-7, with 8 nucleotides matching TRBD2. The CDR3 runs 15 residues. J was trimmed by 2 bases and V by 1 base; bases with no gene match: 4. Germline lookup yields CDR1 LGHDT and CDR2 YNNKEL (reference sequence).

This chain uses TRBV6-1 with TRBJ2-1, with TRBD1 as a possible D gene (6 bases). V dropped 0 bases and J dropped 4 bases, with 13 bases sitting between them. The CDR3 covers 16 residues. Germline V gene lookup returns CDR1 MNHNS and CDR2 SASEGT. The CDR3 sequence: CASSEALQRGYNEQFF. The CDR3 coding sequence is TGTGCCAGCAGTGAAGCGCTACAAAGGGGGTACAATGAGCAGTTCTTC.

The chain joins TRBV6-2 or TRBV6-3 to TRBJ1-4; no definite D call. The CDR3 is 12 residues long. Germline loops: CDR1 MNHEY, CDR2 SVGEGT. Trimming removed 6 bases from V and 7 bases from J, with 9 bases in between. The CDR3 DNA sequence: TGTGCCAGCAGCCTTCCGTTTGAAAAACTGTTTTTT. Amino acids: CASSLPFEKLFF.

V usage is TRBV7-3 and J usage is TRBJ2-3; TRBD2 is a possible D gene (7 bases). Trimming stripped 2 bases from V and 4 bases from J, with 16 bases between. The CDR3 runs to 16 residues. CDR1 SGHTA and CDR2 FQGTGA come from the germline V gene. The CDR3 nucleotides are TGTGCCAGCAGCTTAGGGGGGGCGCATTCAGCAGATACGCAGTATTTT. Its translation is CASSLGGAHSADTQYF.

This clone was found a few times. This chain uses TRBV4-1 with TRBJ1-6; D remains ambiguous. The germline gives CDR1 MGHRA, CDR2 YSYEKL. The CDR3 runs to 14 residues. Deletions cut 5 bases from V and 7 bases from J, with 12 bases between. The CDR3 nucleotides are TGCGCCAGCAGCGATCACCCAGGCAATTCACCCCTCCACTTT. Protein sequence: CASSDHPGNSPLHF.

The genes are TRBV28 and TRBJ1-1; 7 bases align to TRBD1. CDR3 size: 16 residues. J lost 5 bases, V lost 1 base, and 10 bases had no gene match. Germline-derived CDR1 and CDR2 are MDHEN and SYDVKM. The CDR3 DNA reads TGTGCCAGCAGTTTATCGAGGTGGGCAGGGGGAACTGAAGCTTTCTTT. Amino acids: CASSLSRWAGGTEAFF.

This chain uses TRBV9 with TRBJ2-7, with 7 bases lining up with TRBD2. Germline trimming cut 3 bases from V and 2 bases from J; bases unmatched to any gene: 8. Germline lookup yields CDR1 SGDLS and CDR2 YYNGEE. The CDR3 totals 15 residues. The CDR3 loop reads CASSGPGRPAYEQYF. The CDR3 DNA reads as TGTGCCAGCAGCGGACCCGGGAGGCCGGCCTACGAGCAGTACTTC. Drawing the rest from reference TRBV9 and TRBJ2-7, the complete variable domain is DSGVTQTPKHLITATGQRVTLRCSPRSGDLSVYWYQQSLDQGLQFLIQYYNGEERAKGNILERFSAQQFPDLHSELNLSSLELGDSALYFCASSGPGRPAYEQYFGPGTRLTVT.

The chain employs TRBV20-1 and TRBJ1-2; 7 bases fit TRBD1. With 5 bases clipped from V and 6 bases from J, the junction kept 3 bases outside the gene matches. Per the germline V gene, CDR1 is DFQATT and CDR2 is SNEGSKA (reference sequence). The CDR3 has 11 residues. The CDR3 loop is CSASGTDGYTF. The CDR3 DNA follows: TGCAGTGCTTCCGGGACAGATGGCTACACCTTC.

The chain is built from TRBV27 and TRBJ1-2; possible D gene TRBD1, 6 bases. CDR1 and CDR2 (germline): MNHEY, SMNVEV (reference sequence). There are 15 residues in the CDR3. V was pared by 0 bases and J by 8 bases, with 16 bases between. The CDR3 region is CASSLSLGALGGYTF. DNA of the CDR3: TGTGCCAGCAGTTTATCTTTGGGGGCCCTCGGAGGCTACACCTTC.

The CDR3 nucleotides are TGTGCCAGCAGCTTTGACGGGGGGAAGGACGAGCAGTACTTC. It encodes CASSFDGGKDEQYF. The chain combines TRBV7-9 with TRBJ2-7; 7 nucleotides line up with TRBD2. The CDR3 spans 14 residues. Per germline, CDR1 SEHNR and CDR2 FQNEAQ (reference sequence). J gave up 5 bases and V 3 bases, and 7 bases lay outside the gene matches.

V is TRBV3-1 (or the pseudogene TRBV3-2) and J is TRBJ2-5; D tentatively fits TRBD1 or TRBD2 (5 bases each). Germline V gives CDR1 LGHDT, CDR2 YNNKEL (reference sequence). Trimming shortened V by 8 bases and J by 7 bases, and 11 bases separated the two germline ends. This CDR3 is built from 11 residues. The CDR3 here is CASGTQRTQYF. CDR3 nucleotides: TGTGCCAGCGGGACGCAGAGGACCCAGTACTTC.

The rearrangement links TRBV18 to TRBJ2-5; 8 nucleotides match TRBD2. This CDR3 spans 16 amino acids. J gave up 1 base and V 1 base, and 5 bases lay outside the gene matches. Germline-derived CDR1 and CDR2 are KGHSH and LQKENI. The CDR3 nucleotides are TGTGCCAGCTCACCACTCCCAGCGGGGGTCCAAGAGACCCAGTACTTC. Residues: CASSPLPAGVQETQYF.

V usage is TRBV6-2 or TRBV6-3 and J usage is TRBJ2-3, with 7 bases that match TRBD2. The CDR3 sequence is 15 residues long. Germline CDR1 and CDR2: MNHEY and SVGEGT. Trimming removed 6 bases from V and 5 bases from J; junction bases left unmatched: 11. DNA for the CDR3: TGTGCCAGCAGCCCCCGGCGGGAGAAGTTAGATACGCAGTATTTT. This sequence encodes CASSPRREKLDTQYF.

V and J are TRBV6-2 or TRBV6-3 and TRBJ2-1, with 8 bases fitting TRBD2. V lost 0 bases and J lost 7; bases outside the gene matches: 8. The CDR3 covers 16 residues. CDR1 and CDR2 from the germline V gene are MNHEY and SVGEGT. The DNA for the CDR3 is TGTGCCAGCAGTTACTCACAAGCGGGAGTAGTTAATGAGCAGTTCTTC. This codes for CASSYSQAGVVNEQFF.

A remark on this clone: An end of the junction differs from the germline gene, which may be a read error. The CDR3 region is CASSLPGLAGDF. For the CDR3, the DNA is TGTGCCAGCAGTTTACCTGGACTAGCGGGTGACTTC. The chain combines TRBV28 with TRBJ2-7; TRBD2 aligns across 11 bases. CDR1 MDHEN and CDR2 SYDVKM come from the germline V gene. CDR3 length: 12 residues.

This rearrangement joins TRBV4-3 to TRBJ1-2; TRBD1 might be the D (5 bases). CDR1 is LGHNA, CDR2 YSLEER, per germline. CDR3 length: 12 residues. Trimming pared 8 bases from V and 7 bases from J, leaving 14 bases between. CDR3 DNA: TGCGCCAGCCAGCAGGGCTCCGGTGGCTACACCTTC. Residues: CASQQGSGGYTF.

The chain joins TRBV7-2 to TRBJ2-5; tentatively, D is TRBD1 or TRBD2 (6 bases each). Germline CDR1 SGHTA, CDR2 FQGNSA. The CDR3 is made up of 14 amino acids. Trimming shortened V by 4 bases and J by 5 bases, and 14 bases separated the two germline ends. The CDR3 loop reads CASSSQRGVETQYF. DNA of the CDR3: TGTGCCAGCAGCTCCCAAAGGGGGGTGGAGACCCAGTACTTC.

As DNA, the CDR3 is TGTGCCACCAGCCCCTTCCCGAGCATCAGGGGACTTGCAGATACGCAGTATTTT. It encodes CATSPFPSIRGLADTQYF. This chain connects TRBV15 to TRBJ2-3; D could derive from TRBD1 or TRBD2 (6 bases each). CDR3 length: 18 residues. V was trimmed by 5 bases and J by 4 bases, leaving 25 bases between them. In germline, CDR1 is LNHNV, CDR2 YYDKDF (reference sequence).

V gene TRBV5-6 combines with J gene TRBJ1-1, with 9 bases matching TRBD1. Trimming cost V 3 bases and J 1 base; bases outside gene matches: 7. Germline loops: CDR1 SGHDT, CDR2 YYEEEE. This CDR3 contains 16 residues. The CDR3 here is CASSSQMGQGNTEAFF. The CDR3 coding sequence is TGTGCCAGCAGCTCACAGATGGGACAGGGGAACACTGAAGCTTTCTTT.

The CDR3 DNA follows: TGTGCCAGCAGGGTGACTAGATCCGAGCAGTACTTC. The encoded protein is CASRVTRSEQYF. This chain connects TRBV2 to TRBJ2-7; the D gene is possibly TRBD2 (6 bases). Per the germline V gene, CDR1 is SNHLY and CDR2 is FYNNEI. The CDR3 totals 12 residues. Trimming stripped 6 bases from V and 6 bases from J, with 12 bases between.

The chain links TRBV7-2 to TRBJ2-3; 11 bases are a match to TRBD2. Germline loops: CDR1 SGHTA, CDR2 FQGNSA. The CDR3 has 15 amino acids. V lost 5 bases and J lost 5; bases outside the gene matches: 6. This chain's CDR3 is CASSLSGLAGDTQYF. The CDR3 DNA reads TGTGCCAGCAGCCTTAGTGGACTAGCGGGAGATACGCAGTATTTT. Full variable domain (rest looked up from reference TRBV7-2 and TRBJ2-3): GAGVSQSPSNKVTEKGKDVELRCDPISGHTALYWYRQSLGQGLEFLIYFQGNSAPDKSGLPSDRFSAERTGGSVSTLTIQRTQQEDSAVYLCASSLSGLAGDTQYFGPGTRLTVL.

The chain links TRBV5-1 to TRBJ1-6, with D perhaps TRBD1 (6 bases). Germline V lookup: CDR1 SGHRS, CDR2 YFSETQ. V lost 4 bases and J lost 7, with 12 bases in between. The CDR3 contains 14 residues. The CDR3 is CASSVGQPNSPLHF. The DNA of the CDR3 is TGCGCCAGCAGCGTCGGACAGCCGAATTCACCCCTCCACTTT.